A selection of T cell receptor beta chains follows, all from one sample in a study of shared clonotypes between healthy human individuals. Method: immunoSEQ multiplex PCR; TCRdb's copy keeps in-frame clones and lacks some. This sample has some 2.1 million clones, with 85% to 95% found just once. Sequencing input: naive CD8+ T cells sorted from blood. Receptor source: a man between 18 and 35 years old in good health. The CDR3 runs from the conserved cysteine through the conserved F or W. The order of the fields is V gene, D gene, clone size, J gene, CDR3 DNA, CDR3 protein. The D gene is left open where the match is weak. Size is stated for part of the rows, as once, few or many counts, or as a class when the clone is expanded.

v_gene: TRBV4-3; d_gene: NA; abundance: NA; j_gene: TRBJ1-6; CDR3nt: TGCGCCAGCAGCCAAGAAAAAGGGGTCGAAGGCTATAATTCACCCCTCCACTTT; CDR3aa: CASSQEKGVEGYNSPLHF
v_gene: TRBV7-3; d_gene: TRBD2; abundance: NA; j_gene: TRBJ2-7; CDR3nt: TGTGCCAGCAGTCCCCTTTCTAGCGGGGACTCGGAGCAGTACTTC; CDR3aa: CASSPLSSGDSEQYF
v_gene: TRBV15; d_gene: NA; abundance: once; j_gene: TRBJ1-2; CDR3nt: TGTGCCACCAGCAGGGGGGATTCTAACTATGGCTACACCTTC; CDR3aa: CATSRGDSNYGYTF
v_gene: TRBV6-5; d_gene: TRBD2; abundance: NA; j_gene: TRBJ2-3; CDR3nt: TGTGCCAGCAGTGTTAGCGGGAGTCCCACAGATACGCAGTATTTT; CDR3aa: CASSVSGSPTDTQYF
v_gene: TRBV7-6; d_gene: NA; abundance: NA; j_gene: TRBJ2-2; CDR3nt: TGTGCCAGCAGCGATGTGGCCGTAGGCACCGGGGAGCTGTTTTTT; CDR3aa: CASSDVAVGTGELFF
v_gene: TRBV4-3; d_gene: NA; abundance: NA; j_gene: TRBJ2-7; CDR3nt: TGCGCCAGCAGCCAAGATCTGGGGTTGTCTTCCTACGAGCAGTACTTC; CDR3aa: CASSQDLGLSSYEQYF
v_gene: TRBV19; d_gene: NA; abundance: NA; j_gene: TRBJ1-1; CDR3nt: TGTGCCAGTAGTATAGACTTCAAAGCTTTCTTT; CDR3aa: CASSIDFKAFF
v_gene: TRBV2; d_gene: TRBD2; abundance: NA; j_gene: TRBJ2-7; CDR3nt: TGTGCCAGCACCATGGGGGGGGAATGGTACGAGCAGTACTTC; CDR3aa: CASTMGGEWYEQYF
v_gene: TRBV4-1; d_gene: NA; abundance: NA; j_gene: TRBJ2-6; CDR3nt: TGCGCCAGCAGCCAAGTCGGGAGGACAGGCAACTCTGGGGCCAACGTCCTGACTTTC; CDR3aa: CASSQVGRTGNSGANVLTF
v_gene: TRBV27; d_gene: NA; abundance: NA; j_gene: TRBJ2-2; CDR3nt: TGTGCCAGCAGTTTATCAGGGTCTCCCGGGGAGCTGTTTTTT; CDR3aa: CASSLSGSPGELFF
v_gene: TRBV27; d_gene: TRBD1; abundance: NA; j_gene: TRBJ1-5; CDR3nt: TGTGCCAGCAGTAGACAGGGGGCCGATCAGCCCCAGCATTTT; CDR3aa: CASSRQGADQPQHF
v_gene: TRBV27; d_gene: NA; abundance: NA; j_gene: TRBJ1-1; CDR3nt: TGTGCCAGCAGTTTATCCCCAGGTACAGTAAACACTGAAGCTTTCTTT; CDR3aa: CASSLSPGTVNTEAFF
v_gene: TRBV7-6; d_gene: NA; abundance: NA; j_gene: TRBJ2-7; CDR3nt: TGTGCCAGCAGCCGCGTAGGGGGGGCGCAGGACGAGCAGTACTTC; CDR3aa: CASSRVGGAQDEQYF
v_gene: TRBV5-6; d_gene: NA; abundance: NA; j_gene: TRBJ1-5; CDR3nt: TGTGCCAGCAGCCCATGGGGTGGGACCGCCGAACCCCAGCATTTT; CDR3aa: CASSPWGGTAEPQHF
v_gene: TRBV7-3; d_gene: TRBD2; abundance: NA; j_gene: TRBJ2-1; CDR3nt: TGTGCCAGCAGCGCAAAGCGGGGGGCTTACAATGAGCAGTTCTTC; CDR3aa: CASSAKRGAYNEQFF
v_gene: TRBV4-1; d_gene: NA; abundance: NA; j_gene: TRBJ2-2; CDR3nt: TGCGCCAGCAGCCAGCACACCACCGGGGAGCTGTTTTTT; CDR3aa: CASSQHTTGELFF
v_gene: TRBV9; d_gene: NA; abundance: once; j_gene: TRBJ2-7; CDR3nt: TGTGCCAGCAGCCCCTTCGGGGCACCCTCCTACGAGCAGTACTTC; CDR3aa: CASSPFGAPSYEQYF
v_gene: TRBV7-9; d_gene: TRBD2; abundance: NA; j_gene: TRBJ2-1; CDR3nt: TGTGCCAGCAGCTTAGGAGCGGGAGGGTACAATGAGCAGTTCTTC; CDR3aa: CASSLGAGGYNEQFF
v_gene: TRBV30; d_gene: NA; abundance: NA; j_gene: TRBJ2-3; CDR3nt: TGTGCCTGGAGTGTGGGACAAGGCACAGATACGCAGTATTTT; CDR3aa: CAWSVGQGTDTQYF
v_gene: TRBV15; d_gene: NA; abundance: once; j_gene: TRBJ2-2; CDR3nt: TGTGCCACCAGCAGTATTGGGGGCGGCCTTTCGGACACCGGGGAGCTGTTTTTT; CDR3aa: CATSSIGGGLSDTGELFF
v_gene: TRBV27; d_gene: NA; abundance: NA; j_gene: TRBJ1-1; CDR3nt: TGTGCCAGCAGTTTAGGACCAGCGGGGAAAGCTTTCTTT; CDR3aa: CASSLGPAGKAFF
v_gene: TRBV29-1; d_gene: TRBD2; abundance: NA; j_gene: TRBJ2-7; CDR3nt: TGCAGCGTGAGACTAGCATCGGGGCAGTACTTC; CDR3aa: CSVRLASGQYF
v_gene: TRBV30; d_gene: NA; abundance: NA; j_gene: TRBJ1-2; CDR3nt: TGTGCCGCCCTCGGGGGTGGCTACACCTTC; CDR3aa: CAALGGGYTF
v_gene: TRBV4-1; d_gene: NA; abundance: NA; j_gene: TRBJ2-1; CDR3nt: TGCGCCAGCAGCCAAGATAGGGGCTACAATGAGCAGTTCTTC; CDR3aa: CASSQDRGYNEQFF
v_gene: TRBV7-9; d_gene: NA; abundance: NA; j_gene: TRBJ2-2; CDR3nt: TGTGCCAGCAGCTCGCTTCAAATTTCATTTGGGTACAACACCGGGGAGCTGTTTTTT; CDR3aa: CASSSLQISFGYNTGELFF
v_gene: TRBV27; d_gene: NA; abundance: few; j_gene: TRBJ2-7; CDR3nt: TGTGCCAGCAGCAAAGGTGAGCTCCTCTACGAGCAGTACTTC; CDR3aa: CASSKGELLYEQYF
v_gene: TRBV28; d_gene: NA; abundance: NA; j_gene: TRBJ2-2; CDR3nt: TGTGCCAGCAGTCCCCCAGGGGGGGGCACCGGGGAGCTGTTTTTT; CDR3aa: CASSPPGGGTGELFF
v_gene: TRBV4-1; d_gene: NA; abundance: NA; j_gene: TRBJ2-7; CDR3nt: TGCGCCAGCAGCCAAGAAGGGGGAATCGAGCAGTACTTC; CDR3aa: CASSQEGGIEQYF
v_gene: TRBV18; d_gene: NA; abundance: NA; j_gene: TRBJ2-5; CDR3nt: TGTGCCAGCTCATCCGACAGGAGACAAGAGACCCAGTACTTC; CDR3aa: CASSSDRRQETQYF
v_gene: TRBV5-4; d_gene: NA; abundance: NA; j_gene: TRBJ2-7; CDR3nt: TGTGCCAGCAGCACCCGGGACAACTCCTACGAGCAGTACTTC; CDR3aa: CASSTRDNSYEQYF
v_gene: TRBV5-6; d_gene: TRBD2; abundance: NA; j_gene: TRBJ2-3; CDR3nt: TGTGCCAGCAGCTTCCGGACTAGCAGATACACAGATACGCAGTATTTT; CDR3aa: CASSFRTSRYTDTQYF
v_gene: TRBV6-1; d_gene: NA; abundance: NA; j_gene: TRBJ1-3; CDR3nt: TGTACCACTCAGAGCTCTGGAAACACCATATATTTT; CDR3aa: CTTQSSGNTIYF
v_gene: TRBV6-1; d_gene: NA; abundance: NA; j_gene: TRBJ2-5; CDR3nt: TGTGCCAGCAGTGAACCGGGCAAAGAGACCCAGTACTTC; CDR3aa: CASSEPGKETQYF
v_gene: TRBV9; d_gene: NA; abundance: NA; j_gene: TRBJ2-1; CDR3nt: TGTGCCGCAGGGGACGGTTACAATGAGCAGTTCTTC; CDR3aa: CAAGDGYNEQFF
v_gene: TRBV9; d_gene: NA; abundance: NA; j_gene: TRBJ1-2; CDR3nt: TGTGCCAGCAGCGATGGAAAGGGTAACTATGGCTACACCTTC; CDR3aa: CASSDGKGNYGYTF
v_gene: TRBV9; d_gene: TRBD2; abundance: few; j_gene: TRBJ2-7; CDR3nt: TGTGCCAGCAGCGTAGGACTAGCGCCTACCTACGAGCAGTACTTC; CDR3aa: CASSVGLAPTYEQYF
v_gene: TRBV7-8; d_gene: NA; abundance: NA; j_gene: TRBJ2-5; CDR3nt: TGTGCCAGCAGCTTGTACCAAGAGACCCAGTACTTC; CDR3aa: CASSLYQETQYF
v_gene: TRBV13; d_gene: TRBD2; abundance: NA; j_gene: TRBJ2-7; CDR3nt: TGTGCCAGCAGCTTAGGCCTGGATAGCGGGTTCTACGAGCAGTACTTC; CDR3aa: CASSLGLDSGFYEQYF
v_gene: TRBV9; d_gene: TRBD2; abundance: once; j_gene: TRBJ2-1; CDR3nt: TGTGCCAGCTCAGGGACTAGCGGGAGTGAGCAGTTCTTC; CDR3aa: CASSGTSGSEQFF
v_gene: TRBV6-5; d_gene: TRBD2; abundance: few; j_gene: TRBJ2-1; CDR3nt: TGTGCCAGCAGCCAAACTAGCGGGACCAATGAGCAGTTCTTC; CDR3aa: CASSQTSGTNEQFF
v_gene: TRBV6-6; d_gene: NA; abundance: once; j_gene: TRBJ2-7; CDR3nt: TGTGCCAGCAGTGGACTCTACTACGAGCAGTACTTC; CDR3aa: CASSGLYYEQYF
v_gene: TRBV13; d_gene: NA; abundance: NA; j_gene: TRBJ2-4; CDR3nt: TGTGCCAGCAGCCCCGGTAACAGGGAGGCCAAAAACATTCAGTACTTC; CDR3aa: CASSPGNREAKNIQYF
v_gene: TRBV10-3; d_gene: NA; abundance: once; j_gene: TRBJ2-1; CDR3nt: TGTGCCATAACAGGTGAGGGCAGGAATGAGCAGTTCTTC; CDR3aa: CAITGEGRNEQFF
v_gene: TRBV7-9; d_gene: NA; abundance: NA; j_gene: TRBJ2-5; CDR3nt: TGTGCCAGCAGCGCCCGGACGGTTGTTGGGCAAGAGACCCAGTACTTC; CDR3aa: CASSARTVVGQETQYF
v_gene: TRBV10-2; d_gene: NA; abundance: NA; j_gene: TRBJ2-7; CDR3nt: TGCGCCTGCCGGGACAACTACGAGCAGTACTTC; CDR3aa: CACRDNYEQYF
v_gene: TRBV7-9; d_gene: NA; abundance: NA; j_gene: TRBJ2-1; CDR3nt: TGTGCCAGCAGCTTAGCCCAGGGGTCCCACAATGAGCAGTTCTTC; CDR3aa: CASSLAQGSHNEQFF
v_gene: TRBV29-1; d_gene: NA; abundance: NA; j_gene: TRBJ1-2; CDR3nt: TGCAGCGTTGAAAGACGGGGGCGTTCCAAGAACTATGGCTACACCTTC; CDR3aa: CSVERRGRSKNYGYTF
v_gene: TRBV27; d_gene: NA; abundance: NA; j_gene: TRBJ2-7; CDR3nt: TGTGCCAGCAGTTTATCGGACGAGTACGAGCAGTACTTC; CDR3aa: CASSLSDEYEQYF
v_gene: TRBV7-6; d_gene: NA; abundance: NA; j_gene: TRBJ2-7; CDR3nt: TGTGCCAGCAGCTTAGATGGCCCGGGCTACGAGCAGTACTTC; CDR3aa: CASSLDGPGYEQYF
v_gene: TRBV4-1; d_gene: TRBD1; abundance: NA; j_gene: TRBJ2-1; CDR3nt: TGCGCCAGCAGCCAAATCCGACAGGGGGGAAATGAGCAGTTCTTC; CDR3aa: CASSQIRQGGNEQFF
v_gene: TRBV10-2; d_gene: NA; abundance: NA; j_gene: TRBJ2-7; CDR3nt: TGCGCCAGCAGTGCCCAGGGACCCTACGAGCAGTACTTC; CDR3aa: CASSAQGPYEQYF